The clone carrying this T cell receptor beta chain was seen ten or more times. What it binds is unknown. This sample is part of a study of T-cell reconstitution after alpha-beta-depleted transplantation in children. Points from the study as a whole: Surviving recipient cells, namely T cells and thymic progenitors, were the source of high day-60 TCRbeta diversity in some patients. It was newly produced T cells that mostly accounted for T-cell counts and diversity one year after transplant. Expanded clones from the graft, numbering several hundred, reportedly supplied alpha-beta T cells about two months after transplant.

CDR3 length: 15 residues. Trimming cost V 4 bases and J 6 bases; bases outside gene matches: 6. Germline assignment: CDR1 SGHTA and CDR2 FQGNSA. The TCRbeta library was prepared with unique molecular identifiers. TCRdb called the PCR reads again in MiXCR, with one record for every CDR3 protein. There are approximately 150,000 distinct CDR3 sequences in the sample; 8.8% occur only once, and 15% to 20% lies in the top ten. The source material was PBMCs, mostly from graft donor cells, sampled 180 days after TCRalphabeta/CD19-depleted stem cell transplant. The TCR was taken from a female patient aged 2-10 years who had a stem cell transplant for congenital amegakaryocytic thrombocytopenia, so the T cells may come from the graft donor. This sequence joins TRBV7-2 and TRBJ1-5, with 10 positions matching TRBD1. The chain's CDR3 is CASSSWTGGGQPQHF. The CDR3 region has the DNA TGTGCCAGCAGCTCCTGGACAGGGGGGGGTCAGCCCCAGCATTTT.